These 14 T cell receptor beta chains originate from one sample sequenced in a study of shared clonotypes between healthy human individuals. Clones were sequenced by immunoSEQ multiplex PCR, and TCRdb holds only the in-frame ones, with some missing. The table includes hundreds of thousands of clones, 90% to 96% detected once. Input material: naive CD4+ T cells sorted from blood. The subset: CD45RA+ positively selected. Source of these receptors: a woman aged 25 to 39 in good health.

The CDR3 DNA reads TGCGCCAGCAACCGGGACTATTCGCTCGGGGAGCAGTACTTC. It codes for CASNRDYSLGEQYF. V usage is TRBV10-2 and J usage is TRBJ2-7; TRBD2 matches at 7 bases. The CDR3 extends over 14 amino acids. CDR1 WSHSY and CDR2 SAAADI come from the germline V gene. V lost 7 bases and J lost 7; bases outside the gene matches: 13.

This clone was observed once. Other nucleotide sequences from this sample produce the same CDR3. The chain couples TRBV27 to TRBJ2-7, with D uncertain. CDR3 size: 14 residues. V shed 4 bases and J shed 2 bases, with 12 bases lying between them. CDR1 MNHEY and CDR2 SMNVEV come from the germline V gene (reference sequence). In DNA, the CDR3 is TGTGCCAGCAGTTCCAACCGGGTCCCCTACGAGCAGTACTTC. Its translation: CASSSNRVPYEQYF.

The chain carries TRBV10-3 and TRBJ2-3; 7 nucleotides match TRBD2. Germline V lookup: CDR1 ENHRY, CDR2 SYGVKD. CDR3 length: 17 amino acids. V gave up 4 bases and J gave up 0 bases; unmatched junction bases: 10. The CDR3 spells CAISGGGVPISTDTQYF. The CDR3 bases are TGTGCCATCAGTGGGGGAGGGGTCCCCATTAGCACAGATACGCAGTATTTT.

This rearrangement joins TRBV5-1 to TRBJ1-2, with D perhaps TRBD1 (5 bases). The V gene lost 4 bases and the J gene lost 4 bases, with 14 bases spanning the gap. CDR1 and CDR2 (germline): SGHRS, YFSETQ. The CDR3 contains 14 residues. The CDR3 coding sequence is TGCGCCAGCAGCCCCAAGGGGCACGGCTATGGCTACACCTTC. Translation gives CASSPKGHGYGYTF.

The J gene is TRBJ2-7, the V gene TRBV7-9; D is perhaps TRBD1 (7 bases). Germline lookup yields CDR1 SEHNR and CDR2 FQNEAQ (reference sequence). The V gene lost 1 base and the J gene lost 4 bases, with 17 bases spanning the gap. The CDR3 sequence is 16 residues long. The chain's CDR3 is CASSLGTGRGDYEQYF. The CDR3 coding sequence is TGTGCCAGCAGCTTAGGGACGGGCAGGGGGGATTACGAGCAGTACTTC.

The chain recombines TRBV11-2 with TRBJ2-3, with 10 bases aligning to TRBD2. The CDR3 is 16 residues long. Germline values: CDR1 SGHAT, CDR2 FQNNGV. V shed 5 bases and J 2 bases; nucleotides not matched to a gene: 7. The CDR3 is CASSPRAGGYTDTQYF. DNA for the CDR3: TGTGCCAGCAGCCCCCGAGCGGGAGGGTACACAGATACGCAGTATTTT.

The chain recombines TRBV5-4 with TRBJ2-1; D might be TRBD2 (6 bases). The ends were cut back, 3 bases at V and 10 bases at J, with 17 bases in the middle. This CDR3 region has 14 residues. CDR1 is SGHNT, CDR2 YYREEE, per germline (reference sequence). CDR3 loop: CASSWGVGIREQFF. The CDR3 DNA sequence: TGTGCCAGCAGCTGGGGGGTGGGGATCCGCGAGCAGTTCTTC.

The CDR3 DNA reads as TGTGCCAGCTCACCACAAGAGGGGGCGAACACCGGGGAGCTGTTTTTT. It specifies CASSPQEGANTGELFF. The J gene is TRBJ2-2, the V gene TRBV18; the D gene is possibly TRBD1 (6 bases). Trimming pared 1 base from V and 0 bases from J, leaving 9 bases between. Germline-derived CDR1 and CDR2 are KGHSH and LQKENI. The CDR3 length is 16 residues.

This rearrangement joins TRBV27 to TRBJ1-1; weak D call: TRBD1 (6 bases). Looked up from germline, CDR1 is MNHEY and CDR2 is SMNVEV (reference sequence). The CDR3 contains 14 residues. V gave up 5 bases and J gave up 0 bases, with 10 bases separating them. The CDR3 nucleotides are TGTGCCAGCAGTCCCGGGGGCATGAACACTGAAGCTTTCTTT. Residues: CASSPGGMNTEAFF.

For the CDR3, the DNA is TGTGCCAGCACCCTTGAGATGATCGGGGAGCTGTTTTTT. It encodes CASTLEMIGELFF. V gene TRBV7-9 combines with J gene TRBJ2-2; D is unclear. The CDR3 contains 13 residues. Trimming left V 7 bases short and J 7 bases short, with 13 bases between. Germline CDR1 is SEHNR and CDR2 is FQNEAQ (reference sequence). The whole variable domain, remainder taken from reference TRBV7-9 and TRBJ2-2, is DTGVSQNPRHKITKRGQNVTFRCDPISEHNRLYWYRQTLGQGPEFLTYFQNEAQLEKSRLLSDRFSAERPKGSFSTLEIQRTEQGDSAMYLCASTLEMIGELFFGEGSRLTVL.

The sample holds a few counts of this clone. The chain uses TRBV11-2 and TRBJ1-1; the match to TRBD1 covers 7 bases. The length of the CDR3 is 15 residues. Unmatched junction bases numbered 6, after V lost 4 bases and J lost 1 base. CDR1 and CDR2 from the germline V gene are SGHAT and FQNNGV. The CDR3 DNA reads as TGTGCCAGCAGCTCCCCTCGACAGGGGAACACTGAAGCTTTCTTT. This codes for CASSSPRQGNTEAFF.

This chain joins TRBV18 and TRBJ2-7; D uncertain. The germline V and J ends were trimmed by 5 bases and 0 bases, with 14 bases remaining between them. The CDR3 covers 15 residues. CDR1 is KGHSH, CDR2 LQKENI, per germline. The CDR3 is CASSSKADVSYEQYF. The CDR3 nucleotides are TGTGCCAGCTCAAGCAAGGCGGACGTCTCCTACGAGCAGTACTTC.

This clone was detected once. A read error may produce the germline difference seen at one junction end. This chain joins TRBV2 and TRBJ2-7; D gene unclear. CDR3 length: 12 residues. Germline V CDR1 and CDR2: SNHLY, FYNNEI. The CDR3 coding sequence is TGTGCCAGCTCCTCGGCCCAGCTTGAGTCGGTCTTC. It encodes CASSSAQLESVF.

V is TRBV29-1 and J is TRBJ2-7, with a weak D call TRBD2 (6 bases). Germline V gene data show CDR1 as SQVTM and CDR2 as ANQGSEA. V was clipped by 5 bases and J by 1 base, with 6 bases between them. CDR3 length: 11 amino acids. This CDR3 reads CSVRESYEQYF. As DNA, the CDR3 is TGCAGCGTTCGGGAGTCCTACGAGCAGTACTTC.